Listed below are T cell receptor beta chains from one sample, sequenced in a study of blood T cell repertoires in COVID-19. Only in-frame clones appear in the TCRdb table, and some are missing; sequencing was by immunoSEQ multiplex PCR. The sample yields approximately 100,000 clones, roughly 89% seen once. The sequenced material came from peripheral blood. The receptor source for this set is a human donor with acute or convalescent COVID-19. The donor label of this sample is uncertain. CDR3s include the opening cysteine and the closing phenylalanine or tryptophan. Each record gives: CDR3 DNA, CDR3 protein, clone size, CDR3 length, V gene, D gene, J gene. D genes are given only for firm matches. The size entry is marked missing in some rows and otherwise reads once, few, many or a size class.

CDR3 DNA: TGTGCCAGCAGCTTAGTGAGAGACTCAACCTACGAGCAGTACTTC
CDR3 protein: CASSLVRDSTYEQYF
clone size: once
CDR3 length: 15
V gene: TRBV7-2
D gene: .
J gene: TRBJ2-7

CDR3 DNA: TGTGCCAACTCTGAGGGCGGGGGATTAACCGGGGAGCTGTTTTTT
CDR3 protein: CANSEGGGLTGELFF
clone size: .
CDR3 length: 15
V gene: TRBV10-3
D gene: TRBD2
J gene: TRBJ2-2

CDR3 DNA: TGTGCCAGCAGTTACTGGGGAGTGGGGACCGGGGAGCTGTTTTTT
CDR3 protein: CASSYWGVGTGELFF
clone size: .
CDR3 length: 15
V gene: TRBV6-2/TRBV6-3
D gene: .
J gene: TRBJ2-2

CDR3 DNA: TGCGCCAGCAGCAGACAGGGGGCCTCCTACGAGCAGTACTTC
CDR3 protein: CASSRQGASYEQYF
clone size: .
CDR3 length: 14
V gene: TRBV5-1
D gene: TRBD1
J gene: TRBJ2-7

CDR3 DNA: TGTGCCACCAGTGCTTCCGGGACAGGCGCTTTTGAGACCCAGTACTTC
CDR3 protein: CATSASGTGAFETQYF
clone size: .
CDR3 length: 16
V gene: TRBV24-1
D gene: TRBD1
J gene: TRBJ2-5

CDR3 DNA: TGTGCCAGCAGTCCGACGTCGACGGGGTATGGCTACACCTTC
CDR3 protein: CASSPTSTGYGYTF
clone size: .
CDR3 length: 14
V gene: TRBV6-5
D gene: .
J gene: TRBJ1-2

CDR3 DNA: TGTGCCAGCAGCAAGACAGTCTCTGGAAACACCATATATTTT
CDR3 protein: CASSKTVSGNTIYF
clone size: .
CDR3 length: 14
V gene: TRBV5-8
D gene: .
J gene: TRBJ1-3

CDR3 DNA: TGTGCCAGCAGCTTATATCGGAGAACTGAAGCTTTCTTT
CDR3 protein: CASSLYRRTEAFF
clone size: .
CDR3 length: 13
V gene: TRBV7-2
D gene: .
J gene: TRBJ1-1

CDR3 DNA: TGTGCCAGCAGCAAATTCTCTGGAAACACCATATATTTT
CDR3 protein: CASSKFSGNTIYF
clone size: .
CDR3 length: 13
V gene: TRBV12-3/TRBV12-4
D gene: .
J gene: TRBJ1-3

CDR3 DNA: TGTGCTAGTGGGACCGGACAGGGGGGCACTGAAGCTTTCTTT
CDR3 protein: CASGTGQGGTEAFF
clone size: .
CDR3 length: 14
V gene: TRBV12-5
D gene: TRBD1
J gene: TRBJ1-1

CDR3 DNA: TGTGCCAGTACCGATCCGGCAGTGCCGACAAGTGAGCAGTTCTTC
CDR3 protein: CASTDPAVPTSEQFF
clone size: .
CDR3 length: 15
V gene: TRBV19
D gene: .
J gene: TRBJ2-1

CDR3 DNA: TGTGCCAGCAGTGAAACAGGGAATGAAAAACTGTTTTTT
CDR3 protein: CASSETGNEKLFF
clone size: .
CDR3 length: 13
V gene: TRBV2
D gene: .
J gene: TRBJ1-4

CDR3 DNA: TGTGCCAGTAGTATAGGGGGGCTCTCCTACAATGAGCAGTTCTTC
CDR3 protein: CASSIGGLSYNEQFF
clone size: .
CDR3 length: 15
V gene: TRBV19
D gene: .
J gene: TRBJ2-1

CDR3 DNA: TGCGCCAGCAGAGTAACGGCAGATACGCAGTATTTT
CDR3 protein: CASRVTADTQYF
clone size: .
CDR3 length: 12
V gene: TRBV5-1
D gene: .
J gene: TRBJ2-3

CDR3 DNA: TGTGCCAGCAGTAACAAAGCCGGACTAGCGGGAGGAGGGCCAGATACGCAGTATTTT
CDR3 protein: CASSNKAGLAGGGPDTQYF
clone size: .
CDR3 length: 19
V gene: TRBV7-2
D gene: TRBD2
J gene: TRBJ2-3

CDR3 DNA: TGTGCCAGCAGTAGTCCAGGGACAGGGGCTAACTATGGCTACACCTTC
CDR3 protein: CASSSPGTGANYGYTF
clone size: once
CDR3 length: 16
V gene: TRBV28
D gene: TRBD1
J gene: TRBJ1-2

CDR3 DNA: TGTGCCTGGAGTGGCAGTACGACCGGGGAGCTGTTTTTT
CDR3 protein: CAWSGSTTGELFF
clone size: .
CDR3 length: 13
V gene: TRBV30
D gene: .
J gene: TRBJ2-2

CDR3 DNA: TGCAGTGCTAGTCAGGAGGCTGATGGCTACACCTTC
CDR3 protein: CSASQEADGYTF
clone size: .
CDR3 length: 12
V gene: TRBV20-1
D gene: .
J gene: TRBJ1-2

CDR3 DNA: TGTGCCAGCGGGACGGGACAGGGGATTGGGAATGAGCAGTTCTTC
CDR3 protein: CASGTGQGIGNEQFF
clone size: .
CDR3 length: 15
V gene: TRBV6-5
D gene: TRBD1
J gene: TRBJ2-1

CDR3 DNA: TGCAGCGCAGCCGGGACTAGCGGGAGGAGAACAGATACGCAGTATTTT
CDR3 protein: CSAAGTSGRRTDTQYF
clone size: .
CDR3 length: 16
V gene: TRBV29-1
D gene: TRBD2
J gene: TRBJ2-3

CDR3 DNA: TGTGCTAGTGGTTTGAGAGACAGGGGATCTCAGCCCCAGCATTTT
CDR3 protein: CASGLRDRGSQPQHF
clone size: .
CDR3 length: 15
V gene: TRBV12-5
D gene: TRBD1
J gene: TRBJ1-5

CDR3 DNA: TGTGCCAGCAGGCCAAAACAGGGAAGCAATCAGCCCCAGCATTTT
CDR3 protein: CASRPKQGSNQPQHF
clone size: .
CDR3 length: 15
V gene: TRBV27
D gene: .
J gene: TRBJ1-5

CDR3 DNA: TGCGCCAGCAGCCAAGAAATACCGGGACTTAGGGTAGGACAAACCAATGAGCAGTTCTTC
CDR3 protein: CASSQEIPGLRVGQTNEQFF
clone size: .
CDR3 length: 20
V gene: TRBV4-3
D gene: .
J gene: TRBJ2-1

CDR3 DNA: TGTGCCAGCAAGGAGGGACGACTAACTGAAGCTTTCTTT
CDR3 protein: CASKEGRLTEAFF
clone size: .
CDR3 length: 13
V gene: TRBV6-5
D gene: .
J gene: TRBJ1-1

CDR3 DNA: TGTGCCAGCAGCGCGGGACAGGGGGTCTACGAGCAGTACTTC
CDR3 protein: CASSAGQGVYEQYF
clone size: .
CDR3 length: 14
V gene: TRBV7-2
D gene: TRBD1
J gene: TRBJ2-7

CDR3 DNA: TGTGCCAGCAGTGGGTGGACAGGGGGCAAGGGTAACTATGGCTACACCTTC
CDR3 protein: CASSGWTGGKGNYGYTF
clone size: .
CDR3 length: 17
V gene: TRBV28
D gene: TRBD1
J gene: TRBJ1-2

CDR3 DNA: TGTGCCATCTCCGAATACGGGGGTGGCAATCAGCCCCAGCATTTT
CDR3 protein: CAISEYGGGNQPQHF
clone size: .
CDR3 length: 15
V gene: TRBV10-3
D gene: .
J gene: TRBJ1-5

CDR3 DNA: TGTGCCAGCTCATTCCGGGGACTACCCAACAATGAGCAGTTCTTC
CDR3 protein: CASSFRGLPNNEQFF
clone size: .
CDR3 length: 15
V gene: TRBV18
D gene: TRBD2
J gene: TRBJ2-1

CDR3 DNA: TGTGCCAGCACCACCTGGTCCCAGTATACGCAGTATTTT
CDR3 protein: CASTTWSQYTQYF
clone size: .
CDR3 length: 13
V gene: TRBV7-2
D gene: .
J gene: TRBJ2-3

CDR3 DNA: TGTGCCAGAGTAGCAGGGGTGAATTCACCCCTCCACTTT
CDR3 protein: CARVAGVNSPLHF
clone size: .
CDR3 length: 13
V gene: TRBV19
D gene: .
J gene: TRBJ1-6

CDR3 DNA: TGTGCCACCAGCAGAGATCCCAAGAACACTGAAGCTTTCTTT
CDR3 protein: CATSRDPKNTEAFF
clone size: .
CDR3 length: 14
V gene: TRBV15
D gene: .
J gene: TRBJ1-1

CDR3 DNA: TGTGCCAGCTGGTCCGGGACTAGCAACGAGCAGTACTTC
CDR3 protein: CASWSGTSNEQYF
clone size: .
CDR3 length: 13
V gene: TRBV28
D gene: TRBD2
J gene: TRBJ2-7

CDR3 DNA: TGTGCCAGCAGCCCCGGTTTAATAGCGGCAGATACGCAGTATTTT
CDR3 protein: CASSPGLIAADTQYF
clone size: .
CDR3 length: 15
V gene: TRBV9
D gene: .
J gene: TRBJ2-3

CDR3 DNA: TGTGCCAGTAGTATTAGGGCACAGGGGGGAGCTTTCTTT
CDR3 protein: CASSIRAQGGAFF
clone size: .
CDR3 length: 13
V gene: TRBV19
D gene: TRBD1
J gene: TRBJ1-1

CDR3 DNA: TGTGCCAGCTCACCCCTCGGGACAGGGTTCTACGAGCAGTACTTC
CDR3 protein: CASSPLGTGFYEQYF
clone size: .
CDR3 length: 15
V gene: TRBV18
D gene: TRBD1
J gene: TRBJ2-7

CDR3 DNA: TGTGCCTGGACCAGGGGAGAAGGCAATCAGCCCCAGCATTTT
CDR3 protein: CAWTRGEGNQPQHF
clone size: .
CDR3 length: 14
V gene: TRBV30
D gene: .
J gene: TRBJ1-5

CDR3 DNA: TGTGCCAGCAGTAAGAAGCGAGATTATAGCAATCAGCCCCAGCATTTT
CDR3 protein: CASSKKRDYSNQPQHF
clone size: .
CDR3 length: 16
V gene: TRBV27
D gene: .
J gene: TRBJ1-5

CDR3 DNA: TGTGCCAGCAGCTTAGTGGCTGCCAATCAGCCCCAGCATTTT
CDR3 protein: CASSLVAANQPQHF
clone size: .
CDR3 length: 14
V gene: TRBV7-2
D gene: .
J gene: TRBJ1-5

CDR3 DNA: TGTGCCACCAGTGACAGGGGTAGTAGTCAGCCCCAGCATTTT
CDR3 protein: CATSDRGSSQPQHF
clone size: .
CDR3 length: 14
V gene: TRBV24-1
D gene: .
J gene: TRBJ1-5

CDR3 DNA: TGTGCCAGCACCCTTAGCGGGAGATTCGCCGGGGAGCTGTTTTTT
CDR3 protein: CASTLSGRFAGELFF
clone size: .
CDR3 length: 15
V gene: TRBV7-9
D gene: TRBD2
J gene: TRBJ2-2

CDR3 DNA: TGTGCCAGCAGTGAATTGGGGGGGGCCGTCTCCGGCAGCGGCTACACCTTC
CDR3 protein: CASSELGGAVSGSGYTF
clone size: .
CDR3 length: 17
V gene: TRBV2
D gene: .
J gene: TRBJ1-2

CDR3 DNA: TGTGCCAGCTCACCCCCGACTAGTCGTGAGACCCAGTACTTC
CDR3 protein: CASSPPTSRETQYF
clone size: once
CDR3 length: 14
V gene: TRBV18
D gene: .
J gene: TRBJ2-5

CDR3 DNA: TGTGCCAGCAGCCCAATAGGGGGCAATGAGCAGTTCTTC
CDR3 protein: CASSPIGGNEQFF
clone size: .
CDR3 length: 13
V gene: TRBV7-3
D gene: .
J gene: TRBJ2-1

CDR3 DNA: TGTGCCAGCAGTTCCCGCCTAGCGGGATTTTACAATGAGCAGTTCTTC
CDR3 protein: CASSSRLAGFYNEQFF
clone size: .
CDR3 length: 16
V gene: TRBV27
D gene: TRBD2
J gene: TRBJ2-1

CDR3 DNA: TGTGCCAGCACCGCCGAGGTATTTTGGAACACTGAAGCTTTCTTT
CDR3 protein: CASTAEVFWNTEAFF
clone size: .
CDR3 length: 15
V gene: TRBV21-1
D gene: .
J gene: TRBJ1-1

CDR3 DNA: TGTGCCAGCAGCTTGGGACAGCAGAGGTACCAAGAGACCCAGTACTTC
CDR3 protein: CASSLGQQRYQETQYF
clone size: .
CDR3 length: 16
V gene: TRBV5-4
D gene: .
J gene: TRBJ2-5

CDR3 DNA: TGTGCCAGCAGCTCGGGACTAGCGGGGGGCATCGGGGAGCTGTTTTTT
CDR3 protein: CASSSGLAGGIGELFF
clone size: .
CDR3 length: 16
V gene: TRBV7-2
D gene: TRBD2
J gene: TRBJ2-2

CDR3 DNA: TGTGCCAGCAGCTTAACGACCGGGGATGGCCCTGGTGGCTACACCTTC
CDR3 protein: CASSLTTGDGPGGYTF
clone size: .
CDR3 length: 16
V gene: TRBV7-6
D gene: .
J gene: TRBJ1-2

CDR3 DNA: TGTGCCAGCAGCCGTCCCGACAGGGAAGCGTACACCGGGGAGCTGTTTTTT
CDR3 protein: CASSRPDREAYTGELFF
clone size: few
CDR3 length: 17
V gene: TRBV6-2/TRBV6-3
D gene: TRBD1
J gene: TRBJ2-2

CDR3 DNA: TGTGCCAGCAGCTTAGTAAGGGGTGGAAGCAATGAGCAGTTCTTC
CDR3 protein: CASSLVRGGSNEQFF
clone size: .
CDR3 length: 15
V gene: TRBV7-2
D gene: .
J gene: TRBJ2-1

CDR3 DNA: TGTGCCAGCAAGCGGGACAGGGCTGGAAACACCATATATTTT
CDR3 protein: CASKRDRAGNTIYF
clone size: .
CDR3 length: 14
V gene: TRBV2
D gene: TRBD1
J gene: TRBJ1-3

CDR3 DNA: TGTGCCAGCAGTTTTGTGGGAGTCGGATATACGCAGTATTTT
CDR3 protein: CASSFVGVGYTQYF
clone size: few
CDR3 length: 14
V gene: TRBV28
D gene: .
J gene: TRBJ2-3

CDR3 DNA: TGCGCCAGCAGCCAAGAGGGCGCCGGGGCGAACACCGGGGAGCTGTTTTTT
CDR3 protein: CASSQEGAGANTGELFF
clone size: .
CDR3 length: 17
V gene: TRBV4-1
D gene: .
J gene: TRBJ2-2